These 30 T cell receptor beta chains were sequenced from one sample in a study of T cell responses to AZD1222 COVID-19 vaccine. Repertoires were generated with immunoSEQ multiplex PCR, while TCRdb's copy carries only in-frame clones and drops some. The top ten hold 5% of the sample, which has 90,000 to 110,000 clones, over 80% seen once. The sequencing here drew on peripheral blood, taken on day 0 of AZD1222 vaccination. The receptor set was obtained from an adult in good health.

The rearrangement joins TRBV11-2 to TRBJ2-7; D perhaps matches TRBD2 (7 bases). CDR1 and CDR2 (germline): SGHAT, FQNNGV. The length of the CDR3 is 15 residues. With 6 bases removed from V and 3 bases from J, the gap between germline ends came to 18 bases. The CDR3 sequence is CASRGFRRGHYEQYF. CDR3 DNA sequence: TGTGCCAGCAGAGGCTTTAGGCGGGGGCACTACGAGCAGTACTTC.

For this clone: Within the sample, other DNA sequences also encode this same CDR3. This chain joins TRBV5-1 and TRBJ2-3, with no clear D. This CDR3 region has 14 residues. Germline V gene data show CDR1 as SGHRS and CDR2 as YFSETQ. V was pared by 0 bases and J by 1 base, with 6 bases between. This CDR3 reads CASSLALGTDTQYF. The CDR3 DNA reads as TGCGCCAGCAGCTTGGCCCTCGGCACAGATACGCAGTATTTT.

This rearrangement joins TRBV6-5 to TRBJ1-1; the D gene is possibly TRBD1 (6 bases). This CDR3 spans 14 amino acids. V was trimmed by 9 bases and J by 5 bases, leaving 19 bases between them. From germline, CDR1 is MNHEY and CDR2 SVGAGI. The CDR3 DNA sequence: TGTGCCAGAGCTCTCACAGGGAGTCGGACTGAAGCTTTCTTT. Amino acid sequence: CARALTGSRTEAFF.

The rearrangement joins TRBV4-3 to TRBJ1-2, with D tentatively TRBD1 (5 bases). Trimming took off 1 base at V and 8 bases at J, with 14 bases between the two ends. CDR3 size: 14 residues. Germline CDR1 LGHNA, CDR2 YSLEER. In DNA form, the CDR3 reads TGCGCCAGCAGCCAAGTCGGCAGGGTGTACGGCTACACCTTC. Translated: CASSQVGRVYGYTF.

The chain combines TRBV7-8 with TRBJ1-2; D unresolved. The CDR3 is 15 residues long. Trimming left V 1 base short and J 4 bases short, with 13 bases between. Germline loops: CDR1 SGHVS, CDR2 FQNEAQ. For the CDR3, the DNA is TGTGCCAGCAGCTTAGTACCCGGTCGGGGCTATGGCTACACCTTC. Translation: CASSLVPGRGYGYTF.

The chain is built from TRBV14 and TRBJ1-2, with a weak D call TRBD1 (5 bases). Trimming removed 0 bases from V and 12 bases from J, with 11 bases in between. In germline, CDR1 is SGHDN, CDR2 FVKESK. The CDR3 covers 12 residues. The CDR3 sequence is CASSQDGRTNTF. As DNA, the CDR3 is TGTGCCAGCAGCCAAGACGGCAGGACAAACACCTTC. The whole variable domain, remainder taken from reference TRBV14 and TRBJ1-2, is EAGVTQFPSHSVIEKGQTVTLRCDPISGHDNLYWYRRVMGKEIKFLLHFVKESKQDESGMPNNRFLAERTGGTYSTLKVQPAELEDSGVYFCASSQDGRTNTFGSGTRLTVV.

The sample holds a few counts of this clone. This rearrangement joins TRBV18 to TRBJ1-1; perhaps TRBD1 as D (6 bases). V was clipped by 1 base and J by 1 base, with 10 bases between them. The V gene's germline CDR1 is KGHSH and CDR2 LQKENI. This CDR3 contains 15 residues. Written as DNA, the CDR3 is TGTGCCAGCTCACCACAGAGACAGGAGAACACTGAAGCTTTCTTT. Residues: CASSPQRQENTEAFF.

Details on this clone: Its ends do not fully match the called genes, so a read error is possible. The CDR3 coding sequence is TGCGCCCGCAGTCGACAGGGGCCCATCGCCGAGCAGTACTTC. This gives the protein CARSRQGPIAEQYF. V usage is TRBV10-1 and J usage is TRBJ2-7; 8 bases line up with TRBD1. The V gene's germline CDR1 is WNHNN and CDR2 SYGVQD (reference sequence). This CDR3 has 14 residues.

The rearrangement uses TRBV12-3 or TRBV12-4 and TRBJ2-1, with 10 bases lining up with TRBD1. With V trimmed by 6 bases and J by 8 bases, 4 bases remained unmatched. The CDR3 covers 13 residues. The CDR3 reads CASSVDRGDEQFF. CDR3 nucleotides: TGTGCCAGCAGCGTGGACAGGGGGGATGAGCAGTTCTTC.

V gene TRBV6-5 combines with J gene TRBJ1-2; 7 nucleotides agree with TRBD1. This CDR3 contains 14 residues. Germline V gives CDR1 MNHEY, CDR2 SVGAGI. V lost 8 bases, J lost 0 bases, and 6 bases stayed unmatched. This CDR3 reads CASSRGQTNYGYTF. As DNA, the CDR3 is TGTGCCAGCTCAAGGGGACAGACTAACTATGGCTACACCTTC.

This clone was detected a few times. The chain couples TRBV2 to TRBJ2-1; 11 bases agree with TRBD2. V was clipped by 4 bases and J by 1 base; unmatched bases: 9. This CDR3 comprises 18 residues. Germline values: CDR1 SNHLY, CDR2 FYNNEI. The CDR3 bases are TGTGCCAGCAGTGGTAGCGGGGGGGGCTTTAGATCCTACAATGAGCAGTTCTTC. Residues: CASSGSGGGFRSYNEQFF. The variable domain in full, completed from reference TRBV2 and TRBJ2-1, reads EPEVTQTPSHQVTQMGQEVILRCVPISNHLYFYWYRQILGQKVEFLVSFYNNEISEKSEIFDDQFSVERPDGSNFTLKIRSTKLEDSAMYFCASSGSGGGFRSYNEQFFGPGTRLTVL.

CDR3 coding DNA: TGTGCCAGCAGCGCGACTAGCGAGGGATCCTACGAGCAGTACTTC. Protein: CASSATSEGSYEQYF. J is TRBJ2-7 and V is TRBV7-9; 8 nucleotides agree with TRBD2. Germline CDR1 is SEHNR and CDR2 is FQNEAQ (reference sequence). Trimming at V came to 5 bases and at J to 1 base, leaving 7 bases not matched to a gene. This CDR3 is built from 15 residues. Full variable domain (rest looked up from reference TRBV7-9 and TRBJ2-7): DTGVSQNPRHKITKRGQNVTFRCDPISEHNRLYWYRQTLGQGPEFLTYFQNEAQLEKSRLLSDRFSAERPKGSFSTLEIQRTEQGDSAMYLCASSATSEGSYEQYFGPGTRLTVT.

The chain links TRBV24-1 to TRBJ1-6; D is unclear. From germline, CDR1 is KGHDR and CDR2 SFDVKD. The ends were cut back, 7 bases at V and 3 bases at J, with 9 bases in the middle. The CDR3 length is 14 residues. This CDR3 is CATSRTVYNSPLHF. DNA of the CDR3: TGTGCCACCAGCCGGACGGTCTATAATTCACCCCTCCACTTT.

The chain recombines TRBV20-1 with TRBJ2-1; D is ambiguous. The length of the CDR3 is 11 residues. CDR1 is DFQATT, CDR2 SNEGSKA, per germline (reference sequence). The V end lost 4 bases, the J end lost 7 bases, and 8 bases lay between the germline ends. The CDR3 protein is CSAIRRNEQFF. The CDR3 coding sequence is TGCAGTGCTATCAGGCGAAATGAGCAGTTCTTC.

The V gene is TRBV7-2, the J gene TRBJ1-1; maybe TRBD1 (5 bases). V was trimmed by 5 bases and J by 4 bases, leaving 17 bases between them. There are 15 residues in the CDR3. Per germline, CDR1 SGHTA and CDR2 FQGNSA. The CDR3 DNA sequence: TGTGCCAGCAGCCCATCGCAGGGAACTCCCACTGAAGCTTTCTTT. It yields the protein CASSPSQGTPTEAFF.

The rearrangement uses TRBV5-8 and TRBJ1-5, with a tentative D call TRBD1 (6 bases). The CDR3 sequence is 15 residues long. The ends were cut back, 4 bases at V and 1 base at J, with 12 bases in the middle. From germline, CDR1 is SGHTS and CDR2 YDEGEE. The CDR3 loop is CASSEGEKSNQPQHF. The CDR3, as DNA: TGTGCCAGCAGCGAGGGGGAAAAGAGCAATCAGCCCCAGCATTTT.

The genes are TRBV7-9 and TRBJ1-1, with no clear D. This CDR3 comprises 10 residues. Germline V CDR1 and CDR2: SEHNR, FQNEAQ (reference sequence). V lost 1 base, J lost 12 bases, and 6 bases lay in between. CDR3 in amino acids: CASSLVVPFF. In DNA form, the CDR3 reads TGTGCCAGCAGCTTAGTTGTACCTTTCTTT.

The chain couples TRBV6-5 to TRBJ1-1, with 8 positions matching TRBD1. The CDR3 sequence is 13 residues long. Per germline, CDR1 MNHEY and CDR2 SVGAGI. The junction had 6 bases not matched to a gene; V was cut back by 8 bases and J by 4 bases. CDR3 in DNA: TGTGCCAGCGGCGGACAGGGCTTCACTGAAGCTTTCTTT. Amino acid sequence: CASGGQGFTEAFF.

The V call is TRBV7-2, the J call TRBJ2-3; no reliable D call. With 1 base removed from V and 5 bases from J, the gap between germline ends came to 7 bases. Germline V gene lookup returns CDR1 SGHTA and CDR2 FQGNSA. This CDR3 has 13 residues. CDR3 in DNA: TGTGCCAGCAGCTTAGGTCCCAGAGATACGCAGTATTTT. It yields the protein CASSLGPRDTQYF. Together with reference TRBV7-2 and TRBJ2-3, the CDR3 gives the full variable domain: GAGVSQSPSNKVTEKGKDVELRCDPISGHTALYWYRQSLGQGLEFLIYFQGNSAPDKSGLPSDRFSAERTGGSVSTLTIQRTQQEDSAVYLCASSLGPRDTQYFGPGTRLTVL.

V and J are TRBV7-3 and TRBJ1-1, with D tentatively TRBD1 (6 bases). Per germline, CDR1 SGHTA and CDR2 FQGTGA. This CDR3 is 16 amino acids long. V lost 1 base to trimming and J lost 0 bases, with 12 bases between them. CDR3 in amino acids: CASSLNRVIVNTEAFF. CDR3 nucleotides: TGTGCCAGCAGCTTAAACAGGGTTATAGTGAACACTGAAGCTTTCTTT. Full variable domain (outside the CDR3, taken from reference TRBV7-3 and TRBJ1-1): GAGVSQTPSNKVTEKGKYVELRCDPISGHTALYWYRQSLGQGPEFLIYFQGTGAADDSGLPNDRFFAVRPEGSVSTLKIQRTERGDSAVYLCASSLNRVIVNTEAFFGQGTRLTVV.

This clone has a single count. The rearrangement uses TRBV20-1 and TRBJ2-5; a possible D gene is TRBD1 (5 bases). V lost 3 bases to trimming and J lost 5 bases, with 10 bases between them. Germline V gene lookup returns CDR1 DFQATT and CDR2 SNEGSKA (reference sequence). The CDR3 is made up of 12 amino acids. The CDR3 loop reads CSASETAETQYF. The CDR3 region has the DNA TGCAGTGCTAGTGAGACAGCGGAGACCCAGTACTTC.

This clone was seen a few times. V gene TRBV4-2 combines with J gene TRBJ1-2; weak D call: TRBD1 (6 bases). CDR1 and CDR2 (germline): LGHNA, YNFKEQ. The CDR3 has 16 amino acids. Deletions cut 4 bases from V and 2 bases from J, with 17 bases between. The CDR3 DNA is TGTGCCAGCAGCCGAGGGGGAGAAGGATACAACTATGGCTACACCTTC. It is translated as CASSRGGEGYNYGYTF.

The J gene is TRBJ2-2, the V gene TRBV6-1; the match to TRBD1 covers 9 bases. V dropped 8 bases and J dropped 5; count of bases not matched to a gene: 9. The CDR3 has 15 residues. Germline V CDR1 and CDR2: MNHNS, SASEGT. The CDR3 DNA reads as TGTGCCAGCGCCGGGGGACAGGGTGAAACCGGGGAGCTGTTTTTT. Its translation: CASAGGQGETGELFF.

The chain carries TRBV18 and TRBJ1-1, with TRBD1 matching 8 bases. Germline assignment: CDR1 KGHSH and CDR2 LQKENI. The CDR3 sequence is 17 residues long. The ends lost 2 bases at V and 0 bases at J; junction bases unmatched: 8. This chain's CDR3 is CASSPLEWTGMNTEAFF. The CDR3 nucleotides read TGTGCCAGCTCACCATTGGAGTGGACAGGGATGAACACTGAAGCTTTCTTT.

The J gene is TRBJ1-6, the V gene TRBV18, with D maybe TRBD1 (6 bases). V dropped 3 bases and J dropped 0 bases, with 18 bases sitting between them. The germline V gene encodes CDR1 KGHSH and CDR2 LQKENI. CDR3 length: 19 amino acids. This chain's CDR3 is CASSPIAPGTSSYNSPLHF. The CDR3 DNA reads TGTGCCAGCTCACCTATTGCCCCAGGGACAAGCTCCTATAATTCACCCCTCCACTTT.

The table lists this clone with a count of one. In DNA form, the CDR3 reads TGTGCCAGCAGCTCGGGACGAGAATGGAATGAGCAGTTCTTC. Encoded protein: CASSSGREWNEQFF. The chain combines TRBV7-3 with TRBJ2-1; D may match TRBD1 or TRBD2 (5 bases each). V lost 4 bases and J 7 bases, leaving 14 bases between the germline ends. Per the germline V gene, CDR1 is SGHTA and CDR2 is FQGTGA. CDR3 length: 14 amino acids.

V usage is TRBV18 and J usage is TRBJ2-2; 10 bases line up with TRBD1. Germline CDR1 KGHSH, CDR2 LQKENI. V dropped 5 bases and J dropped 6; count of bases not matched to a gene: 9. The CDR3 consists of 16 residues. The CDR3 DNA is TGTGCCAGCTCATTCCGGGACAGGGGTTTTGCCGGGGAGCTGTTTTTT. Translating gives CASSFRDRGFAGELFF.

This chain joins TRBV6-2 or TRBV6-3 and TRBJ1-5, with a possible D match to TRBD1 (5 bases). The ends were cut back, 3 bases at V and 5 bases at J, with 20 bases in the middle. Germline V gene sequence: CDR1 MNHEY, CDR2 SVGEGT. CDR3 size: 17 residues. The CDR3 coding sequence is TGTGCCAGCAGTTATGTTCGAGTGGGCAGGGTCGATCAGCCCCAGCATTTT. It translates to CASSYVRVGRVDQPQHF.

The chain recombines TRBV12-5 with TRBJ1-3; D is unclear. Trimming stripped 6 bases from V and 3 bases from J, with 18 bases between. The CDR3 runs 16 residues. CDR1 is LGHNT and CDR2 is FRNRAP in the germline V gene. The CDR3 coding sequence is TGTGCTAGTGGCCCTTCGGGAGGAGTAGGTGGAAACACCATATATTTT. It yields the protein CASGPSGGVGGNTIYF.

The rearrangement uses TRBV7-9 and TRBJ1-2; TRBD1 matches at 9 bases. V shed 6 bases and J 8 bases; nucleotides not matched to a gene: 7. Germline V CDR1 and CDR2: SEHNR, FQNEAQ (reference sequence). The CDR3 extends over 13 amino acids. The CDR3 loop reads CASSYDRGGGYTF. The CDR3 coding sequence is TGTGCCAGCAGTTACGACAGGGGGGGCGGCTACACCTTC.